Listed below are T cell receptor beta chains from one sample, sequenced in a study of blood T cell repertoires in COVID-19. Clones were read by immunoSEQ multiplex PCR, and TCRdb kept only the in-frame ones, dropping some. The sample has about 180,000 clones, just over 85% seen once. The sample was PBMCs or T cells enriched from blood (not recorded which). These receptors were obtained from a woman under 30 who had recovered from COVID-19. Both conserved end residues are trimmed from each CDR3. Each record gives: V gene, J gene, clone size, CDR3 protein. Size tells how often a clone was seen (once, few, many) or the class of an expanded clone, and some rows leave it out.

>TRBV4-2|TRBJ2-1|.
ASSQDRGQGDEQF
>TRBV13|TRBJ1-6|once
ASSSGQGYNSPLH
>TRBV10-1|TRBJ2-1|.
ASSGEDRLFGNEQF
>TRBV7-9|TRBJ2-5|.
ASSQPGTAKETQY
>TRBV9|TRBJ2-7|.
ASSVEGTGVREQY
>TRBV28|TRBJ1-2|.
ASSIPTGGGYT
>TRBV7-6|TRBJ2-2|.
ASSLDRVSTGELF
>TRBV24-1|TRBJ1-1|.
ATSEDTGTGATEAF
>TRBV7-3|TRBJ2-1|.
ASSFSPSGSYEQF
>TRBV5-6|TRBJ1-4|.
ASSFDRGGGEKLF
>TRBV5-1|TRBJ2-7|few
ASSPGAGFSSYEQY
>TRBV18|TRBJ1-6|.
ASSATYTGGSGYSPLH
>TRBV19|TRBJ2-7|.
ASKGTGTYEQY
>TRBV24-1|TRBJ2-5|.
ATSDWGEQETQY
>TRBV19|TRBJ1-6|.
ASSTGQVYNSPLH
>TRBV5-8|TRBJ1-1|.
ASSPRDRGGTEAF
>TRBV7-2|TRBJ1-5|.
ASSPGSHFSNQPQH
>TRBV7-9|TRBJ1-6|.
ASSLSRVGSPLH
>TRBV9|TRBJ1-3|.
ASSAQGAWGGNTIY
>TRBV28|TRBJ1-4|.
ASSRQGFDEKLF
>TRBV18|TRBJ2-1|.
ASSPPLTDSSYNEQF
>TRBV28|TRBJ2-7|.
ASSLTPGHHEQY
>TRBV4-1|TRBJ1-4|.
ASKGPGQGIEKLF
>TRBV4-1|TRBJ1-4|.
ASSQVTGGNEKLF
>TRBV3-1/TRBV3-2|TRBJ1-5|few
ASSQAQGLNQPQH
>TRBV2|TRBJ1-1|.
ASRPPRDTYVAF
>TRBV12-3/TRBV12-4|TRBJ2-3|.
ASRKTGSDTQY
>TRBV5-1|TRBJ2-5|.
ASSVKLAGGQETQY
>TRBV2|TRBJ2-7|.
ASRETGASQY
>TRBV29-1|TRBJ1-1|.
SGTTGNTEAF
>TRBV27|TRBJ1-6|.
ASSLYQGVGNSPLH
>TRBV19|TRBJ1-2|.
ASSRNRGNYGYT
>TRBV2|TRBJ2-5|.
ASLLRGGFQETQY
>TRBV9|TRBJ1-2|.
ASAPPLRGNYGYT
>TRBV5-1|TRBJ1-1|.
ASSFQGSWTEAF
>TRBV5-8|TRBJ1-1|few
ASSGQGARTEAF
>TRBV24-1|TRBJ2-1|once
ATSSTRSSYNEQF
>TRBV6-5|TRBJ1-4|.
ASSQGINEKLF
>TRBV6-6|TRBJ2-7|.
ASSPQGYEQY
>TRBV6-1|TRBJ2-1|.
ASSAKNWEGLADYNEQF
>TRBV30|TRBJ1-2|.
AWSRTGRDYGYT
>TRBV2|TRBJ2-2|.
ATLRDFRGNTGELF
>TRBV5-6|TRBJ2-3|.
ASTPRASPTDTQY
>TRBV10-3|TRBJ1-4|once
AIGRGEKLF
>TRBV3-1/TRBV3-2|TRBJ2-7|.
ASSYSYEQY
>TRBV19|TRBJ1-2|.
ASGQDSSPRDYT
>TRBV29-1|TRBJ1-4|.
SVSGEGTNEKLF
>TRBV30|TRBJ2-1|.
AWRLGTSGTYNEQF